This is a list of T cell receptor beta chains from one sample in a study of blood T cells in healthy people across ages. TCRdb reanalysed the 5' RACE reads using MiXCR and keeps one entry per CDR3 protein. The sample consists of over a million distinct CDR3 sequences, approximately 40% of them appearing once. The specimen sequenced was blood. The origin of the receptors is a woman younger than 35 in good health. CDR3s include the opening cysteine and the closing phenylalanine or tryptophan. Fields, in order: clone size, J gene, D gene, V gene, CDR3 protein, CDR3 DNA. The D gene is left open where the match is weak. The size of a clone is reported for some rows only, either as once, few or many, or as a class for expanded clones.

few,TRBJ1-4,.,TRBV28,CASSFQGREKLFF,TGTGCCAGCAGTTTCCAGGGGCGAGAAAAACTGTTTTTT
.,TRBJ1-2,TRBD1,TRBV15,CATSRDRTGRSGYGYTF,TGTGCCACCAGCAGAGATAGGACAGGGAGGTCTGGCTATGGCTACACCTTC
few,TRBJ2-1,.,TRBV6-4,CPSSEEDLGYNEQFF,TGTCCCAGCAGTGAAGAGGACTTGGGTTACAATGAGCAGTTCTTC
few,TRBJ2-1,.,TRBV7-2,CASSRPGSSQFF,TGTGCCAGCAGCCGGCCTGGATCCTCCCAGTTCTTC
few,TRBJ2-3,TRBD1,TRBV20-1,CSARVPPGQRHWGTDTQYF,TGCAGTGCTAGAGTCCCCCCGGGACAGCGACATTGGGGCACAGATACGCAGTATTTT
.,TRBJ2-3,TRBD2,TRBV24-1,CATSDLSGGFTDTQYF,TGTGCCACCAGTGACCTTAGCGGGGGGTTCACAGATACGCAGTATTTT
few,TRBJ2-5,TRBD2,TRBV4-1,CASSPLLLAAVETQYF,TGCGCCAGCAGCCCTCTCCTCCTAGCGGCGGTAGAGACCCAGTACTTC
.,TRBJ2-2,.,TRBV10-3,CAISDSGPPNTGELFF,TGTGCCATCAGTGACTCGGGACCGCCGAACACCGGGGAGCTGTTTTTT
.,TRBJ2-7,.,TRBV20-1,CSARDPGSHEQYF,TGCAGTGCTAGAGATCCTGGGAGCCACGAGCAGTACTTC
.,TRBJ2-1,.,TRBV7-9,CASSKTYRYNEQFF,TGTGCCAGCAGCAAGACCTACCGGTACAATGAGCAGTTCTTC
.,TRBJ2-1,TRBD2,TRBV6-5,CASSYSASGIIPYNEQFF,TGTGCCAGCAGTTACTCCGCTAGCGGGATTATCCCCTACAATGAGCAGTTCTTC
few,TRBJ2-1,TRBD2,TRBV3-1,CASSQPSGGNEQFF,TGTGCCAGCAGCCAACCTAGCGGGGGGAATGAGCAGTTCTTC
.,TRBJ2-7,.,TRBV27,CASSLRGFMDEQYF,TGTGCCAGCAGTTTACGAGGGTTTATGGACGAGCAGTACTTC
.,TRBJ2-1,.,TRBV7-2,CASGGLAFYEQFF,TGTGCCAGTGGGGGACTGGCTTTCTACGAGCAGTTCTTC
.,TRBJ2-5,TRBD2,TRBV4-1,CASSLARTSGAEETQYF,TGCGCCAGCAGCCTTGCAAGGACTAGCGGGGCCGAAGAGACCCAGTACTTC
few,TRBJ2-3,.,TRBV5-1,CASSLAASASTDTQYF,TGCGCCAGCAGCTTGGCGGCTAGCGCTAGCACAGATACGCAGTATTTT
few,TRBJ1-5,.,TRBV6-6,CASSYWQGRNQPQHF,TGTGCCAGCAGTTACTGGCAGGGACGCAATCAGCCCCAGCATTTT
.,TRBJ1-6,.,TRBV6-5,CASSRLQGSLHF,TGTGCCAGCAGTCGACTGCAGGGGTCCCTCCACTTT
many,TRBJ1-1,.,TRBV7-2,CASSLGATEAFF,TGTGCCAGCAGCTTAGGCGCCACTGAAGCTTTCTTT
.,TRBJ1-1,.,TRBV12-3/TRBV12-4,CASSLGTVEEAFF,TGTGCCAGCAGTTTGGGGACCGTCGAAGAAGCTTTCTTT
.,TRBJ1-5,.,TRBV20-1,CSASPGLERGANQPQHF,TGCAGTGCTTCTCCGGGACTCGAGAGGGGGGCCAATCAGCCCCAGCATTTT
.,TRBJ2-7,.,TRBV4-1,CASSRSGGLTYEQYF,TGCGCCAGCAGCCGCTCAGGAGGGCTCACCTACGAGCAGTACTTC
.,TRBJ2-1,.,TRBV14,CASSQINKDPRSYNEQFF,TGTGCCAGCAGCCAGATTAATAAGGACCCACGCTCCTACAATGAGCAGTTCTTC
.,TRBJ1-5,.,TRBV6-2/TRBV6-3,CASRPRRDIWFSEPQHF,TGTGCCAGCAGACCGCGACGGGACATATGGTTTTCGGAGCCCCAGCATTTT
.,TRBJ2-7,.,TRBV29-1,CSVLLGGAGYEQYF,TGCAGCGTCCTCCTGGGGGGGGCGGGTTACGAGCAGTACTTC
.,TRBJ2-5,.,TRBV6-6,CASSYKRDTVFQETQYF,TGTGCCAGCAGTTACAAGCGCGACACCGTCTTTCAAGAGACCCAGTACTTC
few,TRBJ2-5,TRBD2,TRBV13,CASSLPRGGEKTQYF,TGTGCCAGCAGCCTCCCGCGGGGGGGGGAAAAGACCCAGTACTTC
few,TRBJ1-5,.,TRBV9,CASSVGWNQPQHF,TGTGCCAGCAGCGTAGGATGGAATCAGCCCCAGCATTTT
few,TRBJ2-7,.,TRBV12-3/TRBV12-4,CASSLRDSRTEQYF,TGTGCCAGCAGTTTAAGGGACTCAAGAACCGAGCAGTACTTC
.,TRBJ2-5,TRBD1,TRBV4-1,CASSVLTGVGGETQYF,TGCGCCAGCAGCGTACTCACAGGGGTTGGTGGAGAGACCCAGTACTTC
.,TRBJ1-1,.,TRBV20-1,CSASGPVVLNTEAFF,TGCAGTGCTAGTGGGCCCGTAGTCCTGAACACTGAAGCTTTCTTT
.,TRBJ2-1,TRBD2,TRBV28,CASSLQRERLFF,TGTGCCAGCAGCCTTCAGCGGGAAAGACTGTTCTTC
.,TRBJ1-1,TRBD1,TRBV10-3,CATGTDRAGAFF,TGTGCCACGGGAACCGACAGGGCAGGAGCTTTCTTT
many,TRBJ1-4,.,TRBV27,CASSFRGNEKLFF,TGTGCCAGCAGTTTTAGAGGAAACGAAAAACTGTTTTTT
.,TRBJ2-7,.,TRBV6-5,CASSYSMGGRGGSEQYF,TGTGCCAGCAGTTACTCGATGGGCGGCAGGGGAGGCTCCGAGCAGTACTTC
.,TRBJ1-5,.,TRBV20-1,CSASGGVSNQPQHF,TGCAGTGCTAGTGGCGGGGTCTCCAATCAGCCCCAGCATTTT
.,TRBJ2-1,.,TRBV3-1,CASSQDLWGDEQFF,TGTGCCAGCAGCCAAGATCTCTGGGGCGATGAGCAGTTCTTC
.,TRBJ2-5,TRBD2,TRBV10-3,CAISDVAGEETQYF,TGTGCCATCAGTGATGTAGCGGGGGAAGAGACCCAGTACTTC
.,TRBJ2-7,.,TRBV25-1,CASNHVGGSSYEQYF,TGTGCCAGCAACCATGTTGGGGGGAGCTCCTACGAGCAGTACTTC
few,TRBJ1-5,.,TRBV24-1,CATSDAGPTLNQPQHF,TGTGCCACCAGTGATGCTGGGCCGACCTTGAATCAGCCCCAGCATTTT
once,TRBJ1-6,TRBD1,TRBV20-1,CSALRGQALHF,TGCAGTGCTCTCAGGGGGCAGGCCCTCCACTTT
.,TRBJ1-2,TRBD1,TRBV7-2,CASSLANRGLYGYTF,TGTGCCAGCAGCTTAGCCAACAGGGGCCTTTATGGCTACACCTTC
.,TRBJ1-1,.,TRBV9,CASSATGVTEAFF,TGTGCCAGCAGCGCGACAGGTGTAACTGAAGCTTTCTTT
few,TRBJ2-7,TRBD2,TRBV3-1,CASSPDRLAVYEQYF,TGTGCCAGCAGCCCAGATCGACTAGCCGTCTACGAGCAGTACTTC
.,TRBJ2-7,TRBD2,TRBV18,CASSPSASGRAYEQYF,TGTGCCAGCTCACCATCCGCTAGCGGGAGGGCCTACGAGCAGTACTTC
.,TRBJ2-7,TRBD2,TRBV4-1,CASSQSRTSGSRYEQYF,TGCGCCAGCAGCCAATCCAGGACTAGCGGGAGTAGGTACGAGCAGTACTTC
few,TRBJ2-1,TRBD2,TRBV7-2,CASSERRGGSGNEQFF,TGTGCCAGCAGCGAGCGGCGGGGGGGCAGTGGCAATGAGCAGTTCTTC
.,TRBJ2-1,TRBD2,TRBV12-3/TRBV12-4,CASSLGETSEDEQFF,TGTGCCAGCAGTTTAGGGGAGACTAGCGAGGATGAGCAGTTCTTC
.,TRBJ2-3,.,TRBV29-1,CSVEYLGAADTQYF,TGCAGCGTTGAATATCTGGGGGCCGCAGATACGCAGTATTTT
few,TRBJ2-1,TRBD1,TRBV28,CASSGRDRSEQFF,TGTGCCAGCAGTGGAAGGGACAGGTCCGAGCAGTTCTTC
few,TRBJ1-2,TRBD1,TRBV9,CASSVAPDRLYGYTF,TGTGCCAGCAGCGTAGCCCCGGACAGGCTGTATGGCTACACCTTC
.,TRBJ2-2,.,TRBV12-3/TRBV12-4,CASSFGLNTGELFF,TGTGCCAGCAGTTTTGGGCTGAACACCGGGGAGCTGTTTTTT
.,TRBJ2-7,.,TRBV10-3,CAIRDIYEQYF,TGTGCCATCAGGGACATCTACGAGCAGTACTTC
many,TRBJ2-5,.,TRBV3-1,CASSSITQETQYF,TGTGCCAGCTCGTCGATCACGCAAGAGACCCAGTACTTC